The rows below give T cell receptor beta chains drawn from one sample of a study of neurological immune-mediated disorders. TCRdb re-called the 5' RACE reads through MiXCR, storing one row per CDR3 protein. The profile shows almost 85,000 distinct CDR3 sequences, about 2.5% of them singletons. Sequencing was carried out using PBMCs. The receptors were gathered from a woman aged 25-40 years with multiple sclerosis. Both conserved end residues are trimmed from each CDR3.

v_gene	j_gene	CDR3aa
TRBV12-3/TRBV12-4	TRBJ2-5	ASRLGTSGGETQY
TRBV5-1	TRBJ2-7	ASSPHRAGPSYEQY
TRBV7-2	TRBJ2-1	ASSLDGAGYNEQF
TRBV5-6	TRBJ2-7	ASSSGMGYEQY
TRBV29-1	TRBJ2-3	SVVGVGSGTGTDTQY
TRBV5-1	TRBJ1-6	ASSLASVRSSYNSPLH
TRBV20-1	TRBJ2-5	SAKLAAQETQY
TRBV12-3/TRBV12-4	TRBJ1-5	ASSPSDRGPQPQH
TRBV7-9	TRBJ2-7	ASSSQGPPYEQY
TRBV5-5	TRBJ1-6	ASSFGTAKNSPLH
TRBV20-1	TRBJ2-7	SARSGESSYEQY
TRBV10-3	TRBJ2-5	AISPRDGRETQY
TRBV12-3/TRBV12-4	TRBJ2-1	ASSFPLNEQF
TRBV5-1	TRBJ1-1	ASSLVQGAMNTEAF
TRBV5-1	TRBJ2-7	ASRDTFSYEQY
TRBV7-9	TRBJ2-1	ASSQKNEQF
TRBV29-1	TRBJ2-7	SVRRAYNEQY
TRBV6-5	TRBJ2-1	ASSYSRTDYNEQF
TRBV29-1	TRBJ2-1	SGGLAAVRQF
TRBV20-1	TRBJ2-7	SARLTPPNYEQY
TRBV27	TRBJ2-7	ASGGGDAYEQY
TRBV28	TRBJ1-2	ASSYTTGYT
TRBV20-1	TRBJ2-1	SASLFGRYNEQF
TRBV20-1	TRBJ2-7	SARVTGSSSYEQY
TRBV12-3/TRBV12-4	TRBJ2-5	ASSPAWETQY
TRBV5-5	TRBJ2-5	ASSRTLGKETQY
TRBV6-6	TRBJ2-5	ASSGTEQETQY